This passage covers 15 T cell receptor beta chains from one sample sequenced in a study of OX40 agonist ivuxolimab in advanced cancers. This table comes from immunoSEQ multiplex PCR, and its TCRdb copy is limited to in-frame clones, with some not included. This sample yields around 60,000 clones, of which 88% are seen a single time; under 0.75% belongs to the top ten. The sequencing used CD4+ or CD8+ T cells sorted from blood, collected in a trial of the OX40 agonist ivuxolimab. The receptors come from an adult with an advanced solid tumor such as melanoma, head and neck, liver or kidney cancer.

The chain carries TRBV4-2 and TRBJ2-5, with D perhaps being TRBD1 or TRBD2 (5 bases each). Trimming removed 6 bases from V and 2 bases from J, with 13 bases in between. The length of the CDR3 is 14 residues. Germline CDR1 reads LGHNA; CDR2 reads YNFKEQ. The CDR3 reads CASSQVGDQETQYF. CDR3 nucleotide sequence: TGTGCCAGCAGTCAGGTGGGGGATCAAGAGACCCAGTACTTC.

The J gene is TRBJ1-5, the V gene TRBV5-1; D gene ambiguous. The germline V and J ends were trimmed by 0 bases and 7 bases, with 11 bases remaining between them. Germline CDR1 reads SGHRS; CDR2 reads YFSETQ. CDR3 size: 14 residues. CDR3 protein: CASSLEEAGQPQHF. In DNA form, the CDR3 reads TGCGCCAGCAGCTTGGAGGAGGCGGGCCAGCCCCAGCATTTT.

The rearrangement joins TRBV15 to TRBJ2-1, with TRBD2 identical over 15 bases. This CDR3 comprises 16 residues. Per the germline V gene, CDR1 is LNHNV and CDR2 is YYDKDF (reference sequence). V was clipped by 3 bases and J by 8 bases; unmatched bases: 5. Here the CDR3 DNA reads TGTGCCACCAGCAGGGGACTAGCGGGAGGCCGGGATGAGCAGTTCTTC. Protein: CATSRGLAGGRDEQFF.

Here the CDR3 reads CASSLSSGSNNEQFF. The CDR3 DNA reads as TGTGCCAGCAGCTTATCCAGCGGGAGTAACAATGAGCAGTTCTTC. The genes are TRBV7-9 and TRBJ2-1, with TRBD2 matching over 8 bases. Germline V lookup: CDR1 SEHNR, CDR2 FQNEAQ (reference sequence). V dropped 2 bases and J dropped 5; count of bases not matched to a gene: 5. This CDR3 comprises 15 residues.

This chain uses TRBV5-1 with TRBJ1-3, with 11 bases identical to TRBD1. Germline CDR1 reads SGHRS; CDR2 reads YFSETQ. The V segment lost 4 bases and the J segment 2 bases; nucleotides outside the gene matches: 8. CDR3 size: 17 residues. The CDR3 spells CASSLRTGGSPGNTIYF. The CDR3 DNA sequence: TGCGCCAGCAGCCTACGGACAGGGGGCTCCCCTGGAAACACCATATATTTT. The full variable domain, in which reference TRBV5-1 and TRBJ1-3 provide the parts outside the CDR3, is KAGVTQTPRYLIKTRGQQVTLSCSPISGHRSVSWYQQTPGQGLQFLFEYFSETQRNKGNFPGRFSGRQFSNSRSEMNVSTLELGDSALYLCASSLRTGGSPGNTIYFGEGSWLTVV.

The chain's CDR3 is CASTKTGGSGELFF. CDR3 sequence (DNA): TGTGCCAGTACCAAGACAGGGGGCTCCGGGGAGCTGTTTTTT. V is TRBV19 and J is TRBJ2-2; 10 bases align to TRBD1. Trimming took 7 bases from V and 6 from J; bases not matched to a gene: 5. This CDR3 is built from 14 residues. Germline CDR1 reads LNHDA; CDR2 reads SQIVND (reference sequence).

The rearrangement uses TRBV18 and TRBJ1-1, with 8 bases identical to TRBD1. With 3 bases clipped from V and 2 bases from J, the junction kept 5 bases outside the gene matches. The germline CDR1 and CDR2 sequences are KGHSH and LQKENI. The CDR3 is 15 amino acids. The chain's CDR3 is CASSPWTGKNTEAFF. The CDR3 nucleotides read TGTGCCAGCTCACCCTGGACAGGGAAAAACACTGAAGCTTTCTTT.

This sequence joins TRBV7-9 and TRBJ2-6, with TRBD1 as a possible D gene (6 bases). The CDR3 has 19 residues. Trimming shortened V by 5 bases and J by 0 bases, and 20 bases separated the two germline ends. Germline V CDR1 and CDR2: SEHNR, FQNEAQ (reference sequence). CDR3 sequence: CASSPPTGTPDSGANVLTF. The CDR3, as DNA: TGTGCCAGCAGCCCCCCAACCGGGACACCGGACTCTGGGGCCAACGTCCTGACTTTC.

This clone was detected a few times. The chain carries TRBV7-9 and TRBJ2-1; no definite D call. CDR3 length: 13 amino acids. V shed 5 bases and J shed 6 bases, with 11 bases lying between them. In germline, CDR1 is SEHNR, CDR2 FQNEAQ (reference sequence). The CDR3 sequence: CASSPPAVNEQFF. DNA of the CDR3: TGTGCCAGCAGCCCACCGGCTGTCAATGAGCAGTTCTTC.

This clone was seen a single time. CDR3 DNA sequence: TGTGCCAGAAGCCCGACAGGGGACTATAGCAATCAGCCCCAGCATTTT. Translating gives CARSPTGDYSNQPQHF. V gene TRBV5-3 combines with J gene TRBJ1-5; TRBD1 matches at 8 bases. TRBV5-3 is placed among ORFs of uncertain function. The CDR3 runs 16 residues. The trim removed 4 bases at V and 0 bases at J, leaving 6 bases unmatched.

The chain is built from TRBV5-1 and TRBJ1-1; D uncertain. Per germline, CDR1 SGHRS and CDR2 YFSETQ. The CDR3 is 15 residues long. Deletions cut 0 bases from V and 1 base from J, with 10 bases between. The CDR3 loop is CASSLVLGSNTEAFF. The CDR3 region has the DNA TGCGCCAGCAGCTTGGTCTTGGGATCGAACACTGAAGCTTTCTTT.

The rearrangement uses TRBV13 and TRBJ2-2; no clear D gene. Trimming stripped 2 bases from V and 1 base from J, with 2 bases between. Germline CDR1 is PRHDT and CDR2 is FYEKMQ (reference sequence). The CDR3 contains 13 residues. The DNA of the CDR3 is TGTGCCAGCAGCTTAAGGAACACCGGGGAGCTGTTTTTT. Amino acid sequence: CASSLRNTGELFF.

V usage is TRBV4-1 and J usage is TRBJ2-1; 13 bases match TRBD2. After removal of 4 bases from V and 4 bases from J, the junction contained 7 bases not matched to a gene. This CDR3 spans 17 amino acids. CDR1 is MGHRA and CDR2 is YSYEKL in the germline V gene. The chain's CDR3 is CASSRGGLAGLYNEQFF. Here the CDR3 DNA reads TGCGCCAGCAGCCGGGGGGGACTAGCGGGACTTTACAATGAGCAGTTCTTC.

There are a few counts of this clone. The chain carries TRBV18 and TRBJ2-3, with unresolved D. The CDR3 is 13 residues long. V was trimmed by 1 base and J by 10 bases, leaving 12 bases between them. CDR1 and CDR2 (germline): KGHSH, LQKENI. CDR3 in DNA: TGTGCCAGCTCACCACTGTTGCAAAAGCCGCAGTATTTT. Protein: CASSPLLQKPQYF.

The gene calls are TRBV10-3 and TRBJ2-1; 15 nucleotides match TRBD2. This CDR3 is built from 14 residues. Per germline, CDR1 ENHRY and CDR2 SYGVKD. V lost 8 bases, J lost 8 bases, and 4 bases stayed unmatched. In nucleotides, the CDR3 is TGTGCCATCTCCGGACTAGCGGGAGGGGATGAGCAGTTCTTC. Residues: CAISGLAGGDEQFF.